The sequence of this T cell receptor (beta chain) was determined in a study of cytomegalovirus exposure and HLA in healthy donors. Overall study findings and caveats: Analysis was carried out at a later point, and it linked a missense DCLRE1C variant to TCR beta V- and J-gene trimming. HLA alleles were associated with around 17,000 TCR beta sequences in a later analysis at 0.05 false discovery rate.

Germline CDR1 reads LGHNT; CDR2 reads FRNRAP. The CDR3 is made up of 17 amino acids. Trimming cost V 4 bases and J 1 base, with 17 bases left between them. A word on this clone: Its specificity is not known.

The PCR had 60 Vbeta and 13 Jbeta primers. In the authors' workflow: An analysis that came later counted approximately 76 million unique TCR beta chains, 10 million to 11 million shared. The assay was immunoSEQ multiplex PCR, and TCRdb's table has in-frame clones only and misses some. From that table come the V and J calls and clone size; the DNA was used to work out D and trimming. The table lists around 52,000 clones. This sequence was found in a woman aged 45-60 years in good health and CMV-seropositive. The chain recombines TRBV12-5 with TRBJ1-5, with D possibly matching TRBD1 (5 bases). Sequencing was done on a sample of PBMCs. As DNA, the CDR3 is TGTGCTAGTGGTTCGGGGGTCGGGGCCGCCAGCAATCAGCCCCAGCATTTT. It specifies CASGSGVGAASNQPQHF.